This T cell receptor (beta chain) was sequenced for a study of shared clonotypes between healthy human individuals. The CDR3 length is 12 residues. Germline CDR1 and CDR2: SEHNR and FQNEAQ (reference sequence). V lost 5 bases to trimming and J lost 8 bases, with 12 bases between them. Profiled with immunoSEQ multiplex PCR; TCRdb holds only in-frame clones, not every one. Of about 470,000 clones listed, roughly three quarters are singletons. The table lists this clone with a count of one. The V call is TRBV7-9, the J call TRBJ1-2; D remains ambiguous. The receptor's source is a woman aged 40 to 50 in good health. Some clones in this sample may be carry-over from other donors' samples. Sample: PBMCs. CDR3 sequence: CASSLEITGYTF. CDR3 coding DNA: TGTGCCAGCAGCCTAGAGATTACGGGCTACACCTTC.